A single sample is the source of the 10 T cell receptor beta chains below, sequenced in a study of shared clonotypes between healthy human individuals. The repertoire was sequenced with immunoSEQ multiplex PCR; TCRdb's copy has only in-frame clones and lacks some. Altogether around 700,000 clones are present, about 74% being singletons, with the ten largest covering 1.5% to 2%. The specimen sequenced was memory CD4+ T cells sorted from blood. Subset: CD45RA-negative fraction. Source of these receptors: a woman in her thirties in good health.

Regarding this clone: This may be a read error: a much more frequent sequence differs by one nucleotide. This specimen includes other DNA sequences encoding the same CDR3. The chain employs TRBV5-1 and TRBJ2-1; D might be TRBD2 (5 bases). CDR1 is SGHRS, CDR2 YFSETQ, per germline. The CDR3 has 15 residues. The V end lost 4 bases, the J end lost 0 bases, and 11 bases lay between the germline ends. As DNA, the CDR3 is TGCGCCAGCAGCCAGGACTCAAGCTCCTACAATGAGCAGTTCTTC. Protein: CASSQDSSSYNEQFF.

The chain links TRBV6-4 to TRBJ2-1; 7 bases match TRBD2. Germline V gene data show CDR1 as MRHNA and CDR2 as SNTAGT. V dropped 2 bases and J dropped 5; count of bases not matched to a gene: 6. This CDR3 spans 15 amino acids. CDR3 sequence reads: CASSDPTSINNEQFF. The CDR3 nucleotides are TGTGCCAGCAGTGACCCGACTAGCATCAACAATGAGCAGTTCTTC.

The J gene is TRBJ2-3, the V gene TRBV7-2; D call uncertain. The CDR3 sequence is 13 residues long. Germline CDR1 is SGHTA and CDR2 is FQGNSA. Trimming took 5 bases from V and 3 from J, leaving 9 bases between them. For the CDR3, the DNA is TGTGCCAGCAGCATGGACCGGACAGATACGCAGTATTTT. Protein product: CASSMDRTDTQYF.

This sequence joins TRBV18 and TRBJ2-7, with 12 bases lining up with TRBD2. The CDR3 spans 15 residues. Germline V gene data show CDR1 as KGHSH and CDR2 as LQKENI. J lost 7 bases, V lost 6 bases, and 10 bases had no gene match. The CDR3 is CASSPGLAGIGEQYF. The DNA for the CDR3 is TGTGCCAGCTCGCCAGGACTAGCGGGAATAGGTGAGCAGTACTTC.

The chain combines TRBV15 with TRBJ2-5; TRBD2 agrees at 11 bases. The CDR3 is 15 amino acids. Germline assignment: CDR1 LNHNV and CDR2 YYDKDF (reference sequence). Trimming took 1 base from V and 7 from J; bases not matched to a gene: 5. As DNA, the CDR3 is TGTGCCACCAGCAGAGGACTAGCGGGAACTGCGACCCAGTACTTC. This sequence encodes CATSRGLAGTATQYF.

The V gene is TRBV30, the J gene TRBJ2-5; 9 nucleotides line up with TRBD1. TRBJ2-7 explains the end of the DNA better; the J call may be wrong. The length of the CDR3 is 14 residues. Germline V gene data show CDR1 as GTSNPN and CDR2 as SVGIG (reference sequence). Here the CDR3 DNA reads TGTGCCTGGAGCCAGGGACAGGGAGGTTACGAGCAGTACTTC. It yields the protein CAWSQGQGGYEQYF.

This clone showed up just once. The chain is built from TRBV28 and TRBJ1-1; D is ambiguous. The CDR3 is 12 residues long. CDR1 is MDHEN and CDR2 is SYDVKM in the germline V gene. V dropped 7 bases and J dropped 5 bases, with 11 bases sitting between them. The CDR3 reads CASKSGMTEAFF. In DNA, the CDR3 is TGTGCCAGCAAAAGCGGGATGACTGAAGCTTTCTTT.

V is TRBV25-1 and J is TRBJ2-2; 8 positions agree with TRBD1. The CDR3 length is 16 residues. The V gene's germline CDR1 is MGHDK and CDR2 SYGVNS. The ends lost 4 bases at V and 8 bases at J; junction bases unmatched: 12. Here the CDR3 reads CASSGTGQGAPGELFF. CDR3 coding DNA: TGTGCCAGCAGTGGCACCGGGCAGGGGGCGCCTGGGGAGCTGTTTTTT.

This clone was seen a few times. The sample has other DNA sequences that encode this CDR3 too. J is TRBJ2-5 and V is TRBV6-5; no clear D. CDR3 length equals 12 residues. Germline V gene sequence: CDR1 MNHEY, CDR2 SVGAGI. V lost 6 bases and J lost 4, with 9 bases in between. The DNA for the CDR3 is TGTGCCAGCAGCCCCAGGAGAGAGACCCAGTACTTC. This codes for CASSPRRETQYF.

V usage is TRBV2 and J usage is TRBJ2-7; TRBD2 matches at 10 bases. CDR3 length: 14 amino acids. CDR1 and CDR2 from the germline V gene are SNHLY and FYNNEI. The junction had 5 bases not matched to a gene; V was cut back by 5 bases and J by 4 bases. This CDR3 reads CASSPLAGAYEQYF. CDR3 DNA sequence: TGTGCCAGCAGTCCCCTAGCGGGAGCGTACGAGCAGTACTTC.